What follows describes a single T cell receptor beta chain. It has no known antigen specificity. No base quality values were provided; no much bigger clone lies one nucleotide off. The immunoSEQ Assay, a bias-controlled multiplex PCR, was used to amplify TCRbeta CDR3 regions from genomic DNA. For the original study's pipeline: Nucleated cell counts per sample were estimated from amplification of reference gene primers within the assay. To quantify the absolute abundance of each unique TCRbeta CDR3 rearrangement, sequence reads were collapsed and filtered. For each sample, productive Simpson clonality was calculated as the square root of Simpson's diversity index across productive rearrangements. What TCRdb holds here is the immuneACCESS table cut down to in-frame rearrangements. Part of the clones is not present; checked against another copy, under half of the missing clones reflect an unresolved V gene, and the others are unexplained. The V and J calls and the clone size are those of that table, but D and trimming were determined from the DNA. For this sample there are fewer than 400,000 clones; over 80% appear just once. Jointly, the top ten make up 8% to 9% of the sample.

In the prospective study, participants were about 18 to 100 years old, resided in around 25 geographic areas of the United States, and were enrolled through a virtual design. In the prospective study, cohorts were assigned on the basis of participant-reported clinical history obtained from a screening survey and a study questionnaire. ImmuneRACE Cohort 3 recovered participants were defined by two consecutive negative NP/OP PCR tests, healthcare professional clearance, or symptom resolution. Mobile phlebotomists in the prospective study collected whole blood, serum and a nasopharyngeal or oropharyngeal swab from every participant. Prospective study participants could optionally give additional blood draws and questionnaires over a roughly 2-month period. Blood samples from the prospective study were shipped frozen or at room temperature prior to DNA extraction. This entry is derived from a study of blood T cell repertoires in COVID-19 (dated by TCRdb to the early 2020s). Study-wide context: The collaborator samples originated in the United States, Italy and Spain and spanned the acute and convalescent phases of COVID-19. The material from the prospective study consisted of cDNA or gDNA derived from T cells, B-cell-depleted T cells, or PBMCs. Deeply sampled blood TCRbeta repertoires from subjects exposed to, actively infected with, or recovered from COVID-19 were included in the dataset. The repertoires were made available in a free public database intended to serve as a resource for research on the immune response to SARS-CoV-2. The samples were drawn from two sources: the first 160 participants of the ongoing ImmuneRACE study, and over 1,000 subjects contributed by 6 global collaborators. A de-identified subject ID, COVID-19 status, age in years and sex were almost always included in the sample metadata. Where available, HLA class I and class II types were taken from metadata supplied by the sample provider and were not determined by assay-based typing. Overall results and qualifications from the work: The amount of clinical and demographic metadata varied by source and participant and was provided uncurated.

V is shortened by 3 bases, J by 7 bases, and the region joining them spans 16 bases. From cysteine to phenylalanine, the CDR3 is 15 amino acids long. Only CDR3 DNA is held: 45 bases, read in frame from base 1. Reading the germline V gene (reference sequence) gives CDR1 LNHNV and CDR2 YYDKDF. The sequenced sample was PBMCs or T cells enriched from blood (not recorded which). The sequence was collected from a woman between 18 and 29 years old who had recovered from COVID-19. Here the chain combines TRBV15 and TRBJ2-4; a weak D assignment points to TRBD2 (6 bases agree). Here is the DNA: TGTGCCACCAGCAGCTTCGGGGGAGTGGGGAACATTCAGTACTTC. Its protein is CATSSFGGVGNIQYF.